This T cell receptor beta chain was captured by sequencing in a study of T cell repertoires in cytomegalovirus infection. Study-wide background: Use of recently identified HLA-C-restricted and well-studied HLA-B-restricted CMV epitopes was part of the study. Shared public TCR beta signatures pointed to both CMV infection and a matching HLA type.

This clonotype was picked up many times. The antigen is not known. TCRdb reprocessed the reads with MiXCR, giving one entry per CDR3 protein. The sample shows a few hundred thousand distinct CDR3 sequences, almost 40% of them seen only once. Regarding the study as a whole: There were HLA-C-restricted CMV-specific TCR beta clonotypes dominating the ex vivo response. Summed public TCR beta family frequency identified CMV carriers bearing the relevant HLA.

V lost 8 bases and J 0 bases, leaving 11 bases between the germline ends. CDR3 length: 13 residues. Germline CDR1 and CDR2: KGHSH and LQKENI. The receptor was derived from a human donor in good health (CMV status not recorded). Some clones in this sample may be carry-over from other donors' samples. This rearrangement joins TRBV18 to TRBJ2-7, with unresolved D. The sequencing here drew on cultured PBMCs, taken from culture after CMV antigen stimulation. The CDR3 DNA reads TGTGCCAGCAGCCCCCCAAGCTCCTACGAGCAGTACTTC. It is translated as CASSPPSSYEQYF. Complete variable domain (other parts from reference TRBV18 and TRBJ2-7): NAGVMQNPRHLVRRRGQEARLRCSPMKGHSHVYWYRQLPEEGLKFMVYLQKENIIDESGMPKERFSAEFPKEGPSILRIQQVVRGDSAAYFCASSPPSSYEQYFGPGTRLTVT.